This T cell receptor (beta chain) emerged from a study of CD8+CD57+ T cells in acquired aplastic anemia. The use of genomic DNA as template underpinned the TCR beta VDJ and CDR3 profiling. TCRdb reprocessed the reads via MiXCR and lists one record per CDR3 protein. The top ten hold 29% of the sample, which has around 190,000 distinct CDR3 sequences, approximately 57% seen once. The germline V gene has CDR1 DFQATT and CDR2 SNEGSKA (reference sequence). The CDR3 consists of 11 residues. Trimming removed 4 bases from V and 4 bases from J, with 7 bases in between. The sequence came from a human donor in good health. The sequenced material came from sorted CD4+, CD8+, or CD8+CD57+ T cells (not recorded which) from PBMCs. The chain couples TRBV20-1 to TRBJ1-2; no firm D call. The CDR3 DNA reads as TGCAGTGCTATTTGGGGCTATGGCTACACCTTC. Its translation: CSAIWGYGYTF.